The T cell receptor beta chain described here comes from a study of blood T cell repertoires in COVID-19. Study information: PBMCs, B-cell-depleted T cells, or T cells were the source of the cDNA or gDNA that made up the material.

Unmatched junction bases numbered 11, after V lost 5 bases and J lost 7 bases. The CDR3 totals 15 residues. CDR1 is MNHEY, CDR2 SVGAGI, per germline. Source study methods: The authors estimated nucleated cell counts from reference gene primer amplification. Clones were read by immunoSEQ multiplex PCR, and TCRdb kept only the in-frame ones, dropping some. D and trimming were read from the DNA, whereas the V and J calls and clone size are those reported in that table. The table lists 270,000 or so clones, around nine tenths of them singletons. In this sample, this clone turned up once. The rearrangement joins TRBV6-5 to TRBJ1-2; 9 nucleotides match TRBD1. Sequenced sample: peripheral blood. The clonotype originates from a man between 35 and 55 years old with active or convalescent COVID-19. CDR3 amino acids: CASSPPDGTGSGYTF. DNA of the CDR3: TGTGCCAGCAGTCCCCCTGACGGGACAGGGTCTGGCTACACCTTC.